This TCR beta chain was found in a study of T-cell reconstitution after alpha-beta-depleted transplantation in children (dated by TCRdb to 2016 to 2017). For context, the study as a whole: T-cell immune reconstitution after TCRalphabeta/CD19-depleted allogeneic hematopoietic cell transplantation in children was quantitatively tracked in the study by means of TCR repertoire profiling.

The sample's treatment or condition label, decoded: allogeneic hematopoietic cell transplantation with graft depleted of TCRalphabeta T cells and CD19 B cells. The children who served as transplant recipients had been given grafts of TCRalphabeta/CD19-depleted allogeneic hematopoietic cells. V is clipped by 2 bases and J by 1 base, and the sequence between their germline boundaries is 11 bases long. CDR1 and CDR2 (SGHNT, YYREEE) derive from the germline V gene (reference sequence). Including the terminal cysteine and phenylalanine, the CDR3 comprises 15 residues. Only CDR3 DNA is held: 45 bases, read in frame from base 1. On this clonotype: Which antigen it targets is not known. Within one base of it there is no much larger clone, and no base qualities were kept.

The investigation overall reported the following: The apparently early alphabetaT-cell count recovery about two months after transplant was reportedly dependent on only several hundred rapidly expanded clones derived from non-depleted graft cells. The frequencies of hyperexpanded clones fell over the following months, and after one year, T-cell counts and TCRbeta diversity were mostly attributed to newly produced T cells. The high TCRbeta diversity at day 60 in some patients was ascribed to recipient T cells and intrathymic progenitors that had survived conditioning.

Libraries were made using PCR. Sequenced using an Illumina HiSeq 2500. TCR library preparation used molecular barcoding, with unique molecular identifiers applied to normalize quantification of the TCRbeta repertoire. TCRdb took the public reads, trimmed them with fastp at Q25, ran MiXCR for clone calling and kept in-frame beta chains. Each entry merges the rows of one CDR3 protein and shows their most common DNA and genes. The sample data list around 800,000 distinct CDR3 sequences, and about 15% of these were observed just once. The top ten clonotypes cover approximately 4.5% of the sample. The receptor chain draws on TRBV5-4 and TRBJ2-3, with the D gene not confidently named. The sequence derives from a male patient aged 10 to 17 who had a stem cell transplant for acute lymphoblastic leukemia, so the T cells may come from the graft donor. The source material was PBMCs, mostly from graft donor cells, sampled 360 days after TCRalphabeta/CD19-depleted stem cell transplant. The CDR3 here reads CASSLMGLGTDTQYF. Read as DNA, the sequence is TGTGCCAGCAGCTTAATGGGTTTGGGCACAGATACGCAGTATTTT.